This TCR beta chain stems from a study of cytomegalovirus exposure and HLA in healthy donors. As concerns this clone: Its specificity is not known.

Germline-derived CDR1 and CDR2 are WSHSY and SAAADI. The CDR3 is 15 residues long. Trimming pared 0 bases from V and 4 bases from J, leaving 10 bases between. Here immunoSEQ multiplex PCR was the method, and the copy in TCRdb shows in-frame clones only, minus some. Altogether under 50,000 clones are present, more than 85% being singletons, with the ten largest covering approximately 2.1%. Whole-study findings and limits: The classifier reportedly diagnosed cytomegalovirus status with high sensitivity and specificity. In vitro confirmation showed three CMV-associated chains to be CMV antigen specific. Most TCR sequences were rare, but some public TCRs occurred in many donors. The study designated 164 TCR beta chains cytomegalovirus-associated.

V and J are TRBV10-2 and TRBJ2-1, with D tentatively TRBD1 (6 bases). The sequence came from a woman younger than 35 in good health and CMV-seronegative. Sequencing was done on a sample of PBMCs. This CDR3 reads CASSESADSYNEQFF. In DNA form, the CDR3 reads TGCGCCAGCAGTGAGTCAGCGGACAGTTACAATGAGCAGTTCTTC.